The present T cell receptor (beta chain) was sequenced within a study of T cells in Graves' hyperthyroidism and ophthalmopathy. Germline CDR1 reads MNHNS; CDR2 reads SASEGT. Trimming left V 6 bases short and J 3 bases short, with 15 bases between. The CDR3 sequence is 14 residues long. Thyroid ultrasound, orbital computed tomography, clinical symptoms, and serum thyroxine and TRAb underpinned diagnoses. Regarding the study as a whole: Before onset, by a median of around 6.1 months, the model predicted ophthalmopathy. Most thyroid clonotypes with frequency above 0.001 were detected in blood.

Amplified regions were TCR beta CDR3 sequences from RNA transcripts. The study used the HTBI primer set for a first-round RT-PCR of the TCR CDR3. Each CDR3 protein gets one entry after TCRdb re-called the multiplex PCR reads with MiXCR. The sample lists roughly 350,000 distinct CDR3 sequences; approximately 14% were seen once. In this sample, this clonotype turned up many times. The antigen remains unidentified. The gene calls are TRBV6-1 and TRBJ2-7; D gene uncertain. The material sequenced was blood. The source of this sequence is a woman in her thirties with Graves' ophthalmopathy. DNA of the CDR3: TGTGCCAGCAGGCTATCTCCCGCAAACTACGAGCAGTACTTC. It translates to CASRLSPANYEQYF.